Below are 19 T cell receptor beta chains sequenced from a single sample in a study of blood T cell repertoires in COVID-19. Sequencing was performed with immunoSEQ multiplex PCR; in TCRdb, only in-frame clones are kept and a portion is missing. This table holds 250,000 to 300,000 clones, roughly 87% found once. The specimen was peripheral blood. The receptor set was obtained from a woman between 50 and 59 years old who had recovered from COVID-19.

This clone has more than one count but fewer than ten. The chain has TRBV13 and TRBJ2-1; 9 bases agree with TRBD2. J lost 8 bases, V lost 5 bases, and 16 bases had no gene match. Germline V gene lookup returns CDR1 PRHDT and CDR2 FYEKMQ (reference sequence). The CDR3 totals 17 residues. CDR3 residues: CASSLWAGIAGDYEQFF. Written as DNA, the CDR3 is TGTGCCAGCAGCCTATGGGCGGGTATAGCGGGAGATTATGAGCAGTTCTTC. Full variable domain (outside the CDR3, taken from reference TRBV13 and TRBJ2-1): AAGVIQSPRHLIKEKRETATLKCYPIPRHDTVYWYQQGPGQDPQFLISFYEKMQSDKGSIPDRFSAQQFSDYHSELNMSSLELGDSALYFCASSLWAGIAGDYEQFFGPGTRLTVL.

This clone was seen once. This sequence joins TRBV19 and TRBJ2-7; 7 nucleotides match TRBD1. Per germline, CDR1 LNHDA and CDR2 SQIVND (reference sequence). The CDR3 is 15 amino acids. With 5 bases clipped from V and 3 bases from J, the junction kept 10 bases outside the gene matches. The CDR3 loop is CASSPDGRGFYEQYF. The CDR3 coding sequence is TGTGCCAGTAGTCCCGATGGCAGGGGGTTCTACGAGCAGTACTTC. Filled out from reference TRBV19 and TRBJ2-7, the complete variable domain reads DGGITQSPKYLFRKEGQNVTLSCEQNLNHDAMYWYRQDPGQGLRLIYYSQIVNDFQKGDIAEGYSVSREKKESFPLTVTSAQKNPTAFYLCASSPDGRGFYEQYFGPGTRLTVT.

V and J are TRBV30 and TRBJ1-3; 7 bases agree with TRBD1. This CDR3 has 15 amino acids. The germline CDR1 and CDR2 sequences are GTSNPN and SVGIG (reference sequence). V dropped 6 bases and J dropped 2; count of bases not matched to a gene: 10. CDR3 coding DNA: TGTGCCTGCGGCAGGGGGTCAGGGGCTGGAAACACCATATATTTT. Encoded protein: CACGRGSGAGNTIYF.

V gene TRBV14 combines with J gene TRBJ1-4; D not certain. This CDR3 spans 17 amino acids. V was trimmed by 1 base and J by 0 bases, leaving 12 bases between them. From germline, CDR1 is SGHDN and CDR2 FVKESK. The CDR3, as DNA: TGTGCCAGCAGCCAAGCAGACGGGTTCGCAACTAATGAAAAACTGTTTTTT. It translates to CASSQADGFATNEKLFF.

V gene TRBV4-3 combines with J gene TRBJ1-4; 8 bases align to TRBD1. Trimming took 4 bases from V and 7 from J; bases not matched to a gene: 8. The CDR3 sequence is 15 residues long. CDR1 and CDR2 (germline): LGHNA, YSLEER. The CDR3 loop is CASSPTRGRSEKLFF. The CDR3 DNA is TGCGCCAGCAGCCCAACCAGGGGGCGTAGTGAAAAACTGTTTTTT.

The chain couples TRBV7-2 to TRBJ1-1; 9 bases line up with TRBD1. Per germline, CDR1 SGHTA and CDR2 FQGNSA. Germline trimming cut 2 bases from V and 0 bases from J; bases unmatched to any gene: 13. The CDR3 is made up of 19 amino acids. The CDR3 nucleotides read TGTGCCAGCAGCTTAAGGCCGGGACAGGGCGGGGGGATGAACACTGAAGCTTTCTTT. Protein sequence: CASSLRPGQGGGMNTEAFF.

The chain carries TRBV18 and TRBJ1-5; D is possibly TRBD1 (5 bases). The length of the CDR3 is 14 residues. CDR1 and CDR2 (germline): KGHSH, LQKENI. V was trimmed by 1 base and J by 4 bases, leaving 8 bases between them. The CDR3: CASSPRAGNQPQHF. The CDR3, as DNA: TGTGCCAGCTCACCACGGGCAGGGAATCAGCCCCAGCATTTT. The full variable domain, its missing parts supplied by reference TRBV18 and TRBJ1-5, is NAGVMQNPRHLVRRRGQEARLRCSPMKGHSHVYWYRQLPEEGLKFMVYLQKENIIDESGMPKERFSAEFPKEGPSILRIQQVVRGDSAAYFCASSPRAGNQPQHFGDGTRLSIL.

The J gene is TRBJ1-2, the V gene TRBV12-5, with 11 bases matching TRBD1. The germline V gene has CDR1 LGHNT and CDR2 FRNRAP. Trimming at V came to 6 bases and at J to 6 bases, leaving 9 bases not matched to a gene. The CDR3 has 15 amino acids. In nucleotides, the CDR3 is TGTGCTAGTGGCTCGTATCAGGGACAGGGGGATGGCTACACCTTC. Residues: CASGSYQGQGDGYTF. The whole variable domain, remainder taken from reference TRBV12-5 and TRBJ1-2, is DARVTQTPRHKVTEMGQEVTMRCQPILGHNTVFWYRQTMMQGLELLAYFRNRAPLDDSGMPKDRFSAEMPDATLATLKIQPSEPRDSAVYFCASGSYQGQGDGYTFGSGTRLTVV.

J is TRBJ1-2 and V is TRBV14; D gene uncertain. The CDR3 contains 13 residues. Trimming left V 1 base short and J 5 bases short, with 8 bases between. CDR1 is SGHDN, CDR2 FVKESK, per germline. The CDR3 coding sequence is TGTGCCAGCAGCCAAGGAGGGTGGTATGGCTACACCTTC. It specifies CASSQGGWYGYTF.

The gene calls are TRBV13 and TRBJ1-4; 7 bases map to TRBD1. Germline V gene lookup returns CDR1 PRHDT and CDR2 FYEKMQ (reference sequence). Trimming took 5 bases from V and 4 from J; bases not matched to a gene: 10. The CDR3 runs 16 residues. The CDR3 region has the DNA TGTGCCAGCAGCCCTAAGGGACAGTCCGGTAATGAAAAACTGTTTTTT. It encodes CASSPKGQSGNEKLFF.

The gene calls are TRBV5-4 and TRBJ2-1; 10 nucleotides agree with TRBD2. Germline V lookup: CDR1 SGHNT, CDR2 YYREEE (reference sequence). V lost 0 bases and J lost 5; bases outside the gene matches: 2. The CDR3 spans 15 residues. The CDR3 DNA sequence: TGTGCCAGCAGCTTGGGACTAGCGGGCAACAATGAGCAGTTCTTC. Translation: CASSLGLAGNNEQFF. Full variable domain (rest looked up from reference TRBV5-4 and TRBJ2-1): ETGVTQSPTHLIKTRGQQVTLRCSSQSGHNTVSWYQQALGQGPQFIFQYYREEENGRGNFPPRFSGLQFPNYSSELNVNALELDDSALYLCASSLGLAGNNEQFFGPGTRLTVL.

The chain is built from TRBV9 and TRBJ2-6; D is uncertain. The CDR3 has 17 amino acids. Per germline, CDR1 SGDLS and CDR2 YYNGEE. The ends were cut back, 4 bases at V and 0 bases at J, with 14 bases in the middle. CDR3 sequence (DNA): TGTGCCAGCAGCCCCCGAGTTTCCATCTCTGGGGCCAACGTCCTGACTTTC. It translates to CASSPRVSISGANVLTF.

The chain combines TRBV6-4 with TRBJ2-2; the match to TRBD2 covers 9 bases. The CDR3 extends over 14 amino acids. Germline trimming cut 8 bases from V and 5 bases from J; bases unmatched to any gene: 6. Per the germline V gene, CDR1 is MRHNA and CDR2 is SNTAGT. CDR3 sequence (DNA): TGTGCCAGCGCAGCGGGAGGAACGACCGGGGAGCTGTTTTTT. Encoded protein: CASAAGGTTGELFF.

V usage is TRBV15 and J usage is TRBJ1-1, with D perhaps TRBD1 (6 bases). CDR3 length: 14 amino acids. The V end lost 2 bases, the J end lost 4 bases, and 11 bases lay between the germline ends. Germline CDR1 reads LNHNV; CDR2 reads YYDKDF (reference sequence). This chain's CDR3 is CATSRQGSTTEAFF. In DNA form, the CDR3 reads TGTGCCACCAGCAGACAGGGGAGTACCACTGAAGCTTTCTTT.

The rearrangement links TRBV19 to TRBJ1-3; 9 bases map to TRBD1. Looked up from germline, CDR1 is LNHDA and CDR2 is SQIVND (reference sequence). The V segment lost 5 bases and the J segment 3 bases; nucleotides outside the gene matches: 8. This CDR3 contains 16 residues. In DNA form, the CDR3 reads TGTGCCAGTAGTCAACCGGGACAGGGTAATGGAAACACCATATATTTT. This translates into CASSQPGQGNGNTIYF.

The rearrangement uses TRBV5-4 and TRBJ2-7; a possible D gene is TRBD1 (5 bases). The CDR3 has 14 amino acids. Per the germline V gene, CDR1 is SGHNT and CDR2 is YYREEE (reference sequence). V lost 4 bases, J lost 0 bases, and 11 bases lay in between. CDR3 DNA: TGTGCCAGCAGCAACAGGCTGAGCTCCTACGAGCAGTACTTC. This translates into CASSNRLSSYEQYF.

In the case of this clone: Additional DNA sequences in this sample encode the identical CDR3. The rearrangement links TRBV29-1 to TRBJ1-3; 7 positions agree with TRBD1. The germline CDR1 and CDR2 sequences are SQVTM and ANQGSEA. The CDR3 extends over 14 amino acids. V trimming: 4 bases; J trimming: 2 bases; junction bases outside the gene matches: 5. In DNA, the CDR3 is TGCAGCGTTGGTCTCGGACAGGCTGGAAACACCATATATTTT. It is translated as CSVGLGQAGNTIYF.

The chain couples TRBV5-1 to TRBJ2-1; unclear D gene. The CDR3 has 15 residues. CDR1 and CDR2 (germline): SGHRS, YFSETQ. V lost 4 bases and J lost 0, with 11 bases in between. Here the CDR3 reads CASSPRMDSYNEQFF. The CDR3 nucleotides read TGCGCCAGCAGCCCGAGGATGGACTCCTACAATGAGCAGTTCTTC.

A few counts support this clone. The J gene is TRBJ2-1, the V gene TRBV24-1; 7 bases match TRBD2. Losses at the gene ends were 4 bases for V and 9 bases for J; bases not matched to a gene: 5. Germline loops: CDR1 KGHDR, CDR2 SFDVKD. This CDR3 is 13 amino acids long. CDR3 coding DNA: TGTGCCACCAGTGAACCCCTAGCGGCTGAGCAGTTCTTC. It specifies CATSEPLAAEQFF.